These T cell receptor beta chains were read from a single sample in a study of blood T cells in healthy people across ages. Via MiXCR, TCRdb re-called the 5' RACE reads, giving one row per CDR3 protein. The sample lists around 1,000,000 distinct CDR3 sequences; under 30% were seen once. These data also formed part of another study, on T cells of mothers and their children.

Sequenced: blood. Receptors were obtained from a girl aged 2-10 years in good health. Both conserved end residues are part of each CDR3. A D gene is named only where the DNA matches it firmly. The listing skips clone size in some rows; elsewhere it reads once, few, many or a size class.

j_gene,v_gene,d_gene,abundance,CDR3aa,CDR3nt
TRBJ2-7,TRBV20-1,NA,NA,CSARATLSYEQYF,TGCAGTGCTAGAGCCACCCTCTCCTACGAGCAGTACTTC
TRBJ2-1,TRBV12-3/TRBV12-4,NA,NA,CASSEPGDEQFF,TGTGCCAGCTCGGAACCGGGGGATGAGCAGTTCTTC
TRBJ2-5,TRBV12-3/TRBV12-4,NA,few,CASSDLGETRYF,TGTGCCAGCAGTGACCTAGGAGAGACCCGGTACTTC
TRBJ1-1,TRBV28,NA,many,CASSLSLALNTEAFF,TGTGCCAGCAGTTTGTCCCTCGCCCTGAACACTGAAGCTTTCTTT
TRBJ2-2,TRBV6-6,NA,few,CASSYSLRAPGELFF,TGTGCCAGCAGTTACTCCTTGCGCGCCCCCGGGGAGCTGTTTTTT
TRBJ2-5,TRBV28,TRBD1,NA,CASSRAGGFSGTQYF,TGTGCCAGCAGTCGGGCAGGGGGCTTTTCTGGGACCCAGTACTTC
TRBJ1-4,TRBV7-2,NA,NA,CASSLLGGPAEKLFF,TGTGCCAGCAGCTTGCTGGGAGGTCCGGCGGAAAAACTGTTTTTT
TRBJ2-1,TRBV10-3,NA,NA,CATRSLVVLPSSYNEQFF,TGTGCCACTAGGAGTCTAGTCGTACTTCCGAGCTCCTACAATGAGCAGTTCTTC
TRBJ2-1,TRBV7-9,NA,NA,CASSQTGSPSNEQFF,TGTGCCAGCAGCCAAACAGGGTCCCCTTCCAATGAGCAGTTCTTC
TRBJ2-3,TRBV6-6,TRBD2,NA,CASHHGGTRRTDTQYF,TGTGCCAGCCATCACGGGGGGACTCGACGCACAGATACGCAGTATTTT
TRBJ2-3,TRBV7-3,NA,NA,CASSLDLGEGTDTQYF,TGTGCCAGCAGCCTAGACTTGGGCGAAGGCACAGATACGCAGTATTTT
TRBJ2-1,TRBV24-1,TRBD2,few,CATSDPPGLAGNEQFF,TGTGCCACCAGTGATCCGCCGGGACTAGCGGGTAATGAGCAGTTCTTC
TRBJ2-2,TRBV6-5,NA,NA,CASSRSPGVGELFF,TGTGCCAGCAGCCGAAGCCCGGGGGTCGGGGAGCTGTTTTTT
TRBJ2-5,TRBV20-1,NA,few,CSAREKDSLWETQYF,TGCAGTGCTAGAGAAAAGGATAGCCTCTGGGAGACCCAGTACTTC
TRBJ2-1,TRBV9,NA,NA,CASSDLNNEQFF,TGTGCCAGCAGCGACCTAAACAATGAGCAGTTCTTC
TRBJ2-7,TRBV20-1,TRBD2,few,CSAREGLAGVYEQYF,TGCAGTGCTAGAGAGGGACTAGCGGGAGTGTACGAGCAGTACTTC
TRBJ2-1,TRBV6-2/TRBV6-3,TRBD2,few,CASSPGLGALNEQFF,TGTGCCAGCAGCCCGGGACTAGGGGCTCTCAATGAGCAGTTCTTC
TRBJ2-7,TRBV6-1,NA,NA,CASSDLREQYF,TGTGCCAGCAGTGACTTACGTGAGCAGTACTTC
TRBJ1-1,TRBV12-3/TRBV12-4,NA,NA,CASSLDNRNTEAFF,TGTGCCAGCAGTTTAGACAACAGGAACACTGAAGCTTTCTTT
TRBJ2-7,TRBV7-2,NA,NA,CASSLATYSYEQYF,TGTGCCAGCAGCTTAGCGACTTACTCCTACGAGCAGTACTTC
TRBJ2-7,TRBV5-1,NA,NA,CASSLGGTVHPAYEQYF,TGCGCCAGCAGCTTGGGGGGAACAGTTCACCCCGCCTACGAGCAGTACTTC
TRBJ2-3,TRBV9,TRBD2,NA,CASSETSSIAGLHTDTQYF,TGTGCCAGCAGCGAGACAAGTTCCATAGCGGGACTCCACACAGATACGCAGTATTTT
TRBJ2-1,TRBV7-3,TRBD1,few,CASSLVVTGGGFF,TGTGCCAGCAGCTTAGTGGTGACAGGGGGAGGGTTCTTC
TRBJ2-5,TRBV4-2,TRBD2,NA,CASSQVMSGGEQETQYF,TGTGCCAGCAGCCAAGTGATGAGCGGGGGCGAACAAGAGACCCAGTACTTC
TRBJ2-4,TRBV29-1,NA,many,CSVDQGPPNIQYF,TGCAGCGTTGACCAGGGGCCGCCGAACATTCAGTACTTC
TRBJ2-2,TRBV7-2,NA,few,CASSSGRQNTGELFF,TGTGCCAGCAGCTCGGGACGGCAGAACACCGGGGAGCTGTTTTTT
TRBJ1-1,TRBV20-1,NA,few,CSARDLRDYLYTEAFF,TGCAGTGCTAGAGATCTGAGGGATTATTTGTACACTGAAGCTTTCTTT
TRBJ2-5,TRBV29-1,TRBD1,few,CSLRDRYQETQYF,TGCAGCCTAAGGGACAGGTACCAAGAGACCCAGTACTTC
TRBJ2-5,TRBV29-1,NA,NA,CSVYRPSTYKQYF,TGCAGCGTTTACAGGCCTTCGACCTACAAGCAGTACTTC
TRBJ1-5,TRBV28,NA,NA,CASSPPQGRQHF,TGTGCCAGCAGCCCACCTCAGGGGAGGCAGCATTTT
TRBJ2-7,TRBV6-5,NA,once,CASSSGGGPYEQYF,TGTGCCAGCAGTTCCGGCGGGGGCCCCTACGAGCAGTACTTC